The clone carrying this T cell receptor (delta chain) has only a few counts. Its antigen is undetermined. TCRdb's entry gives the protein of a much larger clone, which mismatches this DNA's translation at residue 11, likely from a read error; the protein reported here is translated from the DNA. This sample is part of a study of γδ T cells in repeated Plasmodium falciparum infection. In the study overall: The natural-infection arm compared Malian children under seasonal malaria with matched Australian children. Sampling occurred at baseline, pre-infection for selected infections, and 21 days post-infection. Malian gammadelta TCRs were studied during no-transmission periods and across acute malaria episodes.

Study-wide points: Malian children's Vdelta2-negative repertoires appeared more expanded and less diverse than Australians'.

TCRdb reprocessed the multiplex PCR reads through CATT. The repertoire includes roughly 93,000 delta-chain clones, more than 1.4% of them detected once, and about 10% sits in the top ten. Germline values: CDR1 GEAIGNYY, CDR2 EKD. CDR3 length: 16 amino acids. Bulk repertoires came from Vgamma9/Vdelta2+ or Vdelta2-negative gammadelta T cells flow-sorted from PBMC. The origin of this receptor is a pool of human donors (malaria-infected and uninfected, not separated). Sequencing used gamma-delta T cells from blood. The chain couples TRDV2 to TRDJ3; possible D gene TRDD3, 5 bases. The CDR3 spells CACDTFASWDARQMFF. The CDR3 region has the DNA TGTGCCTGTGACACCTTCGCCTCCTGGGACGCCCGACAGATGTTTTTC.